This TCR beta chain was profiled in a study of blood T cell repertoires in COVID-19. Study information: COVID-19 samples from acute and convalescent phases originated in the United States, Italy and Spain. The cDNA or gDNA used as material had been derived from T cells, B-cell-depleted T cells, or PBMCs.

In the original workflow: By means of reference gene primer amplification, nucleated cell counts were estimated. Using immunoSEQ multiplex PCR, the repertoire was profiled, and TCRdb retains in-frame clones only, with some absent. V, J and clone size were drawn from that table, and D and trimming were deduced from the DNA. This sample carries 250,000 to 400,000 clones, approximately 89% of them seen once, and the ten largest clones take about 1.5%. Recruited during active infection, patients (from Seattle) were subsequently followed longitudinally. CDR3 length: 14 amino acids. V shed 0 bases and J shed 1 base, with 6 bases lying between them. Germline V gives CDR1 SGDLS, CDR2 YYNGEE. Ten or more counts support this clone. The sample holds other DNA sequences that translate to the same CDR3.

Sequencing was done on a sample of peripheral blood. This chain connects TRBV9 to TRBJ2-3; D is undetermined. The sequence was obtained from a woman aged 30 to 39 with COVID-19, enrolled during active disease. The CDR3 DNA sequence: TGTGCCAGCAGCGTAGGCCGGGGCACAGATACGCAGTATTTT. Translating it yields CASSVGRGTDTQYF.